Presented here are 29 T cell receptor beta chains from one specimen sequenced in a study of blood T cell repertoires in COVID-19. Using immunoSEQ multiplex PCR, the repertoire was profiled, and TCRdb retains in-frame clones only, with some absent. The sample consists of 200,000 or so clones, 80% to 90% of them appearing once. What was sequenced was peripheral blood. Every receptor here comes from a human donor with active or convalescent COVID-19. The donor label of this sample is uncertain.

This clone was seen once. The V gene is TRBV10-3, the J gene TRBJ1-2; 11 nucleotides match TRBD1. The junction had 7 bases not matched to a gene; V was cut back by 3 bases and J by 7 bases. Germline CDR1 reads ENHRY; CDR2 reads SYGVKD. The CDR3 is 15 amino acids. CDR3 sequence reads: CAISERTGGASGYTF. The DNA of the CDR3 is TGTGCCATCAGTGAACGGACAGGGGGCGCATCTGGCTACACCTTC.

The chain recombines TRBV6-4 with TRBJ2-7, with TRBD2 matching 11 bases. Trimming removed 3 bases from V and 4 bases from J; junction bases left unmatched: 11. Germline V gene sequence: CDR1 MRHNA, CDR2 SNTAGT. CDR3 size: 17 residues. The CDR3 DNA reads as TGTGCCAGCAGTGAAGGACTAGCGGGTAGGCAGGCATACGAGCAGTACTTC. Amino acids: CASSEGLAGRQAYEQYF.

In DNA, the CDR3 is TGCAGCGTTCCCCGGCGACTGAACCTAGGCAAAAACATTCAGTACTTC. Translated: CSVPRRLNLGKNIQYF. J is TRBJ2-4 and V is TRBV29-1; D not resolved. The germline CDR1 and CDR2 sequences are SQVTM and ANQGSEA. This CDR3 comprises 16 residues. Trimming left V 5 bases short and J 3 bases short, with 20 bases between.

The chain couples TRBV19 to TRBJ1-1, with TRBD1 matching 7 bases. Germline lookup yields CDR1 LNHDA and CDR2 SQIVND (reference sequence). The CDR3 is made up of 15 amino acids. V lost 5 bases to trimming and J lost 2 bases; unmatched junction nucleotides: 8. The CDR3 protein is CASSLDRVGNTEAFF. In DNA form, the CDR3 reads TGTGCCAGTAGTCTCGACAGGGTAGGAAACACTGAAGCTTTCTTT.

The chain combines TRBV19 with TRBJ2-2; tentatively, D is TRBD2 (6 bases). V was pared by 3 bases and J by 1 base, with 9 bases between. This CDR3 contains 15 residues. Germline V lookup: CDR1 LNHDA, CDR2 SQIVND (reference sequence). CDR3 residues: CASSIYGGNTGELFF. In nucleotides, the CDR3 is TGTGCCAGTAGTATTTACGGGGGGAACACCGGGGAGCTGTTTTTT. Based on the CDR3 plus reference TRBV19 and TRBJ2-2, the full variable domain is DGGITQSPKYLFRKEGQNVTLSCEQNLNHDAMYWYRQDPGQGLRLIYYSQIVNDFQKGDIAEGYSVSREKKESFPLTVTSAQKNPTAFYLCASSIYGGNTGELFFGEGSRLTVL.

The chain has TRBV19 and TRBJ1-1; tentatively, D is TRBD1 (5 bases). The ends were cut back, 2 bases at V and 7 bases at J, with 11 bases in the middle. The CDR3 is 13 amino acids. From germline, CDR1 is LNHDA and CDR2 SQIVND (reference sequence). The CDR3 DNA is TGTGCCAGTAGTATAAGGCGTGACAGTGAAGCTTTCTTT. The encoded protein is CASSIRRDSEAFF.

V is TRBV18 and J is TRBJ1-3; 7 positions agree with TRBD1. V lost 2 bases and J lost 4; bases outside the gene matches: 5. Germline V gene lookup returns CDR1 KGHSH and CDR2 LQKENI. The CDR3 runs to 15 residues. CDR3 sequence reads: CASSPSTGQGNTIYF. DNA of the CDR3: TGTGCCAGCTCACCATCTACGGGACAGGGAAACACCATATATTTT.

The chain couples TRBV19 to TRBJ2-7; TRBD1 is a possible D gene (6 bases). This CDR3 region has 12 residues. Trimming took 5 bases from V and 7 from J, leaving 12 bases between them. Germline V gene sequence: CDR1 LNHDA, CDR2 SQIVND (reference sequence). The chain's CDR3 is CASSSSRGEQYF. Written as DNA, the CDR3 is TGTGCCAGTAGTTCGAGCAGGGGAGAGCAGTACTTC.

V usage is TRBV6-5 and J usage is TRBJ2-1; a weak D match, TRBD2 (5 bases). CDR1 and CDR2 (germline): MNHEY, SVGAGI. The CDR3 spans 15 residues. The ends were cut back, 1 base at V and 2 bases at J, with 9 bases in the middle. The CDR3 loop reads CASSYLAGPYNEQFF. The CDR3 nucleotides read TGTGCCAGCAGTTACTTGGCGGGCCCCTACAATGAGCAGTTCTTC.

The chain joins TRBV6-5 to TRBJ1-6; D remains unclear. Germline V CDR1 and CDR2: MNHEY, SVGAGI. V was pared by 0 bases and J by 0 bases, with 6 bases between. The CDR3 is 16 amino acids. CDR3 in DNA: TGTGCCAGCAGTTACTCCCGGAGCTCCTATAATTCACCCCTCCACTTT. Translating gives CASSYSRSSYNSPLHF.

The chain combines TRBV27 with TRBJ1-2, with D tentatively TRBD1 (5 bases). Germline lookup yields CDR1 MNHEY and CDR2 SMNVEV (reference sequence). This CDR3 comprises 13 residues. The V end was cut by 7 bases, the J end by 8 bases, with 17 bases between. CDR3 sequence reads: CASKGVSALGYTF. The DNA of the CDR3 is TGTGCCAGCAAAGGGGTTTCCGCTCTGGGCTACACCTTC.

The chain has TRBV9 and TRBJ2-5; D may be TRBD2 (5 bases). CDR1 and CDR2 (germline): SGDLS, YYNGEE. This CDR3 spans 14 amino acids. V lost 2 bases and J 4 bases, leaving 12 bases between the germline ends. For the CDR3, the DNA is TGTGCCAGCAGCGTTTCCGTAGCGTCAGAGACCCAGTACTTC. Its protein product is CASSVSVASETQYF.

The chain couples TRBV29-1 to TRBJ1-6, with TRBD1 matching over 8 bases. Germline-derived CDR1 and CDR2 are SQVTM and ANQGSEA. CDR3 size: 14 residues. J gave up 9 bases and V 4 bases, and 8 bases lay outside the gene matches. The CDR3 protein is CSVVQGAVGSPLHF. The CDR3 DNA sequence: TGCAGCGTTGTCCAGGGGGCAGTTGGTTCACCCCTCCACTTT.

A few counts support this clone. The gene calls are TRBV27 and TRBJ2-3, with D perhaps matching TRBD2 (5 bases). This CDR3 is 14 amino acids long. The germline gives CDR1 MNHEY, CDR2 SMNVEV (reference sequence). Trimming left V 2 bases short and J 8 bases short, with 14 bases between. The CDR3 loop reads CASSLRTQAGTQYF. The CDR3 nucleotides read TGTGCCAGCAGTTTACGGACTCAGGCTGGTACGCAGTATTTT.

The chain links TRBV3-1 (or the pseudogene TRBV3-2) to TRBJ2-3; TRBD2 is a possible D gene (5 bases). CDR1 LGHDT and CDR2 YNNKEL come from the germline V gene (reference sequence). Trimming removed 6 bases at V and 5 bases at J, with 18 bases between. The CDR3 extends over 15 amino acids. This chain's CDR3 is CASRPTGLAIDTQYF. The CDR3 DNA is TGTGCCAGCAGGCCAACCGGGCTAGCAATAGATACGCAGTATTTT.

J is TRBJ1-3 and V is TRBV5-4, with a tentative D call TRBD1 (5 bases). Germline lookup yields CDR1 SGHNT and CDR2 YYREEE (reference sequence). This CDR3 has 14 residues. V gave up 3 bases and J gave up 2 bases, with 9 bases separating them. The CDR3 region is CASSSRAAGNTIYF. CDR3 nucleotides: TGTGCCAGCAGCTCCAGGGCTGCTGGAAACACCATATATTTT.

The chain uses TRBV5-1 and TRBJ2-5, with D hard to call. The CDR3 runs 14 residues. In germline, CDR1 is SGHRS, CDR2 YFSETQ. V was trimmed by 1 base and J by 0 bases, leaving 7 bases between them. CDR3 region: CASSLSRNQETQYF. The CDR3 DNA reads as TGCGCCAGCAGCTTGTCGCGGAACCAAGAGACCCAGTACTTC. The whole variable domain, remainder taken from reference TRBV5-1 and TRBJ2-5, is KAGVTQTPRYLIKTRGQQVTLSCSPISGHRSVSWYQQTPGQGLQFLFEYFSETQRNKGNFPGRFSGRQFSNSRSEMNVSTLELGDSALYLCASSLSRNQETQYFGPGTRLLVL.

The V and J genes are TRBV6-5 and TRBJ2-5; TRBD1 aligns across 12 bases. Germline CDR1 and CDR2: MNHEY and SVGAGI. The CDR3 extends over 16 amino acids. After removal of 1 base from V and 5 bases from J, the junction contained 5 bases not matched to a gene. The CDR3 sequence: CASSYFPGQGAETQYF. The CDR3 DNA reads TGTGCCAGCAGTTACTTTCCGGGACAGGGGGCTGAGACCCAGTACTTC.

The V gene is TRBV9, the J gene TRBJ2-1, with 10 positions matching TRBD2. V dropped 4 bases and J dropped 8; count of bases not matched to a gene: 12. Germline V gene sequence: CDR1 SGDLS, CDR2 YYNGEE. CDR3 length equals 16 residues. Here the CDR3 DNA reads TGTGCCAGCAGCAGGGGCCTAGCGGGAGTATTCGATGAGCAGTTCTTC. It specifies CASSRGLAGVFDEQFF.

V and J are TRBV5-1 and TRBJ2-3; possibly TRBD1 for D (5 bases). CDR3 length: 14 residues. Germline CDR1 reads SGHRS; CDR2 reads YFSETQ. The V gene lost 3 bases and the J gene lost 5 bases, with 13 bases spanning the gap. Written as DNA, the CDR3 is TGCGCCAGCAGCTCAGGACAAGCTAGAGATACGCAGTATTTT. It yields the protein CASSSGQARDTQYF.

The chain joins TRBV6-5 to TRBJ2-7; the match to TRBD1 covers 7 bases. J was trimmed by 3 bases and V by 6 bases; bases with no gene match: 11. Per the germline V gene, CDR1 is MNHEY and CDR2 is SVGAGI. The CDR3 covers 15 residues. The CDR3 DNA is TGTGCCAGCAGCCTCGACAGGGTATTGGGCTACGAGCAGTACTTC. Encoded protein: CASSLDRVLGYEQYF.

This chain joins TRBV5-5 and TRBJ1-1; 7 bases line up with TRBD1. Trimming took 1 base from V and 7 from J; bases not matched to a gene: 4. The germline V gene has CDR1 SGHKS and CDR2 YYEKEE (reference sequence). CDR3 size: 13 residues. The CDR3, as DNA: TGTGCCAGCAGCTTGACGACAGGGAATGAAGCTTTCTTT. Translating gives CASSLTTGNEAFF.

The CDR3 region has the DNA TGTGCCAGCAGCTTTGGTCGTAGCGGGAGTGTGGATGAGCAGTTCTTC. The encoded protein is CASSFGRSGSVDEQFF. The chain carries TRBV11-2 and TRBJ2-1; 9 bases are shared with TRBD2. Germline CDR1 reads SGHAT; CDR2 reads FQNNGV. The CDR3 spans 16 residues. The ends lost 3 bases at V and 8 bases at J; junction bases unmatched: 11.

V usage is TRBV19 and J usage is TRBJ2-4; TRBD1 matches 7 bases. There are 16 residues in the CDR3. CDR1 and CDR2 (germline): LNHDA, SQIVND (reference sequence). Trimming at V came to 3 bases and at J to 1 base, leaving 6 bases not matched to a gene. In nucleotides, the CDR3 is TGTGCCAGTAGTATCACAGGGGTTAGGGCCAAAAACATTCAGTACTTC. It specifies CASSITGVRAKNIQYF.

This clone appeared once. CDR3 sequence (DNA): TGTGCCAGCAGTTTTTTAGGCTACACCTTC. Its protein product is CASSFLGYTF. J is TRBJ1-2 and V is TRBV27; D gene ambiguous. Trimming removed 3 bases from V and 8 bases from J, with 4 bases in between. This CDR3 spans 10 amino acids. CDR1 is MNHEY, CDR2 SMNVEV, per germline (reference sequence).

The chain joins TRBV14 to TRBJ1-1; 7 bases fit TRBD1. The trim removed 3 bases at V and 6 bases at J, leaving 4 bases unmatched. This CDR3 is 13 amino acids long. From germline, CDR1 is SGHDN and CDR2 FVKESK. The CDR3 protein is CASSQVGQSEAFF. CDR3 nucleotides: TGTGCCAGCAGCCAGGTGGGACAGTCTGAAGCTTTCTTT.

This chain connects TRBV12-3 or TRBV12-4 to TRBJ1-1; the D is unclear. The length of the CDR3 is 13 residues. V gave up 6 bases and J gave up 1 base, with 9 bases separating them. Here the CDR3 DNA reads TGTGCCAGCAGACTCACTTCGAACACTGAAGCTTTCTTT. Translating gives CASRLTSNTEAFF.

For the CDR3, the DNA is TGTGCCAGCACCTTAGGGACAGGGGGCGAGCAGTACTTC. This sequence encodes CASTLGTGGEQYF. The J gene is TRBJ2-7, the V gene TRBV5-6, with TRBD1 matching 11 bases. Germline assignment: CDR1 SGHDT and CDR2 YYEEEE. The CDR3 covers 13 residues. Trimming took 6 bases from V and 6 from J; bases not matched to a gene: 5.

The J gene is TRBJ2-5, the V gene TRBV4-1; tentatively, D is TRBD2 (6 bases). From germline, CDR1 is MGHRA and CDR2 YSYEKL. This CDR3 is built from 18 residues. Between the trimmed V and J ends, which lost 0 bases and 5 bases, there was a span of 22 bases. In nucleotides, the CDR3 is TGCGCCAGCAGCCAAGATCGTGCGCGGGGCCCCAGAGGGGAGACCCAGTACTTC. This encodes CASSQDRARGPRGETQYF.